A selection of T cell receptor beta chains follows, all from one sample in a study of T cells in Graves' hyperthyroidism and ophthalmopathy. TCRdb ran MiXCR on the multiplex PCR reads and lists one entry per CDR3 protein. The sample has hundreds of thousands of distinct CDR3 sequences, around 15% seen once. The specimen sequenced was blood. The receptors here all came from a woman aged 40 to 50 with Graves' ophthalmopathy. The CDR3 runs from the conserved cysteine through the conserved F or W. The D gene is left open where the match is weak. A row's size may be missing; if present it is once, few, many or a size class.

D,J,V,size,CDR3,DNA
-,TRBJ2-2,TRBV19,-,CASSIAGPTGELFF,TGTGCCAGTAGTATTGCGGGCCCCACCGGGGAGCTGTTTTTT
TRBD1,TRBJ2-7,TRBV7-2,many,CASSTSGDRGFEQYF,TGTGCCAGCAGCACGAGTGGGGACAGGGGATTTGAGCAGTACTTC
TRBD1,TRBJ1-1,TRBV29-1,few,CSVAGTGEVAFF,TGCAGCGTTGCCGGGACAGGGGAGGTAGCTTTCTTT
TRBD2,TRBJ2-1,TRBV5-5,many,CASSGVGLLAGEEQFF,TGTGCCAGCAGCGGTGTCGGGTTACTAGCGGGAGAGGAGCAGTTCTTC
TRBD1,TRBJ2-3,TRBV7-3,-,CASSFQGTGFSTDTQYF,TGTGCCAGCAGCTTCCAGGGGACAGGGTTTAGCACAGATACGCAGTATTTT
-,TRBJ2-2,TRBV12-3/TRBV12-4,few,CASSLRTLNTGELFF,TGTGCCAGCAGTTTGAGGACACTGAACACCGGGGAGCTGTTTTTT
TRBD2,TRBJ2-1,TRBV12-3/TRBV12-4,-,CASRTSGRPEQFF,TGTGCCAGTAGGACTAGCGGGAGACCTGAGCAGTTCTTC
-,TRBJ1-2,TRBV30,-,CAWSVRTAGYTF,TGTGCCTGGAGTGTGCGAACGGCTGGCTACACCTTC
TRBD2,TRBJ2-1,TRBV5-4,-,CASSYGTTENEQFF,TGTGCCAGCAGCTACGGGACTACCGAGAATGAGCAGTTCTTC
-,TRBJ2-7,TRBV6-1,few,CASGPDIFEQYF,TGTGCCTCCGGCCCGGACATTTTCGAGCAGTACTTC
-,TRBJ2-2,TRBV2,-,CASRVTGLPGELFF,TGTGCCAGCAGAGTTACAGGGCTACCCGGGGAGCTGTTTTTT
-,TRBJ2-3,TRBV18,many,CASSLMGYATSTDTQYF,TGTGCCAGCTCACTAATGGGATACGCGACTAGCACAGATACGCAGTATTTT
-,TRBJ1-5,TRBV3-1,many,CASSQATGTLPNQPQHF,TGTGCCAGCAGCCAAGCTACAGGGACACTACCCAATCAGCCCCAGCATTTT
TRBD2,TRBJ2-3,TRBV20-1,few,CSATGLAGGTDTQYF,TGCAGTGCTACAGGACTAGCGGGGGGGACAGATACGCAGTATTTT
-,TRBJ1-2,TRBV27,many,CAASSLYGPNYGYTF,TGTGCCGCCAGCAGTTTATATGGCCCTAACTATGGCTACACCTTC
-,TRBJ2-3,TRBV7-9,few,CASSLVSTTGDTQYF,TGTGCCAGCAGCTTAGTTTCGACAACGGGAGATACGCAGTATTTT
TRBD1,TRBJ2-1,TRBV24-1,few,CATMDDRDNEQFF,TGTGCCACCATGGATGACAGGGACAATGAGCAGTTCTTC
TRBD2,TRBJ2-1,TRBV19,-,CASSIEGGRGDNEQFF,TGTGCCAGTAGTATAGAGGGCGGGAGGGGGGACAATGAGCAGTTCTTC
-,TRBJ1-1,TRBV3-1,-,CATRRQGNTEAFF,TGTGCCACCAGAAGGCAGGGGAACACTGAAGCTTTCTTT
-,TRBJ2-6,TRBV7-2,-,CASSLRAVILGANVLTF,TGTGCCAGCAGCTTAAGGGCAGTGATCCTTGGGGCCAACGTCCTGACTTTC
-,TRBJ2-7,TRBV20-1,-,CSASTRSYEQYF,TGCAGTGCCAGTACCCGCTCCTACGAGCAGTACTTC
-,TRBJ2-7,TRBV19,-,CASSTSSDWSYEQYF,TGTGCCAGTAGTACCTCGTCGGACTGGTCCTACGAGCAGTACTTC
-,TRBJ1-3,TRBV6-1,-,CATARGGGARGNTIYF,TGTGCCACCGCCCGGGGGGGGGGGGCAAGAGGAAACACCATATATTTT
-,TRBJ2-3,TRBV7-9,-,CASRTDLRGAQYF,TGTGCCAGCAGGACCGACTTGCGAGGGGCGCAGTATTTT
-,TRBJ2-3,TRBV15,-,CATSTPGGDTQYF,TGTGCCACCAGCACGCCCGGGGGAGATACGCAGTATTTT
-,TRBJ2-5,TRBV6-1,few,CASSVGPQQETQYF,TGTGCCAGCAGCGTAGGTCCACAGCAAGAGACCCAGTACTTC
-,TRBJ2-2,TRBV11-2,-,CASSLGVDSTFTGELFF,TGTGCCAGCAGCTTAGGGGTAGACAGCACTTTCACCGGGGAGCTGTTTTTT
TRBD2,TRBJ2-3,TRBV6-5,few,CASSYKRDVLPTDTQYF,TGTGCCAGCAGTTACAAGCGGGACGTATTACCCACAGATACGCAGTATTTT
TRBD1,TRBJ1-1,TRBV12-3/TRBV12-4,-,CASKRQGISEAFF,TGTGCCAGTAAACGACAGGGGATAAGTGAAGCTTTCTTT
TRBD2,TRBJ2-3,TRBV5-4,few,CASSFTGGPVSQYF,TGTGCCAGCAGCTTCACGGGGGGGCCTGTATCGCAGTATTTT
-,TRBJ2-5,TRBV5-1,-,CASSQDGLPQETQYF,TGCGCCAGCAGTCAAGACGGACTACCCCAAGAGACCCAGTACTTC
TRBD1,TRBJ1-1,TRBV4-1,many,CASSRQGGTEAFF,TGTGCCAGCAGCCGACAGGGGGGGACTGAAGCTTTCTTT
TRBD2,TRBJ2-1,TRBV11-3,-,CASSLESAGGNNEQFF,TGTGCCAGCAGCTTAGAAAGTGCGGGAGGGAACAATGAGCAGTTCTTC
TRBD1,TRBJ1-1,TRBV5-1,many,CASSLGGGRTEAFF,TGCGCCAGCAGCTTGGGAGGGGGCCGCACTGAAGCTTTCTTT
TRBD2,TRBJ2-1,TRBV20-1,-,CSPQLAGSYNEQFF,TGCAGTCCCCAGCTAGCGGGGTCCTACAATGAGCAGTTCTTC
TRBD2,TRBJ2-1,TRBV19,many,CAASSWVRGTSGIRAYNEQFF,TGTGCCGCATCTAGTTGGGTCCGCGGGACTAGCGGGATAAGGGCCTACAATGAGCAGTTCTTC
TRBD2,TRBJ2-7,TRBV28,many,CASRLAAEQYF,TGTGCCAGCCGACTAGCGGCCGAGCAGTACTTC
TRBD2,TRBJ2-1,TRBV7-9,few,CASSHPAGVGYEQFF,TGTGCCAGCAGCCACCCTGCGGGAGTTGGGTATGAGCAGTTCTTC
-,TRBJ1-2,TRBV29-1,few,CSVLTLFSRNYGYTF,TGCAGCGTTTTGACACTTTTCTCCAGGAACTATGGCTACACCTTC
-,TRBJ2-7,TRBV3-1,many,CASSQTAGSSYEQYF,TGTGCCAGCAGCCAAACGGCAGGTAGCTCCTACGAGCAGTACTTC
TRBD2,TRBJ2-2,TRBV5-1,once,CASSSGTSGTNTGELFF,TGCGCCAGCAGCTCCGGGACTAGCGGGACGAACACCGGGGAGCTGTTTTTT
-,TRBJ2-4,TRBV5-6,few,CASSLRVAGPIQYF,TGTGCCAGCAGCTTGCGAGTAGCTGGTCCCATTCAGTACTTC
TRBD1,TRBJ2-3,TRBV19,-,CASHDRGHGTDTQYF,TGTGCCAGCCACGACAGGGGTCACGGCACAGATACGCAGTATTTT
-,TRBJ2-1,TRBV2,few,CASSEGRSGSYNEQFF,TGTGCCAGCAGCGAAGGTCGGAGCGGCTCCTACAATGAGCAGTTCTTC
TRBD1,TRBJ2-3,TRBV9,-,CASSPRDRKSTDTQYF,TGTGCCAGCAGCCCCCGGGACAGAAAGAGCACAGATACGCAGTATTTT
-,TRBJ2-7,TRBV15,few,CATSRGWGGNSYEQYF,TGTGCCACCAGCAGAGGTTGGGGCGGAAACTCCTACGAGCAGTACTTC
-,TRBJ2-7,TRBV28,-,CASSATGHPYEQYF,TGTGCCAGCAGTGCGACAGGTCACCCCTACGAGCAGTACTTC
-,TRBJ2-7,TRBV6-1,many,CASSSLANYEQYF,TGTGCCAGCAGTAGTCTAGCGAACTACGAGCAGTACTTC
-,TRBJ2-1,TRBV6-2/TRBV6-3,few,CASRPRQEGEQFF,TGTGCCAGCAGGCCCCGACAAGAGGGTGAGCAGTTCTTC
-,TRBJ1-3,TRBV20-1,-,CSATTGITGNTIYF,TGCAGTGCTACTACGGGGATCACTGGAAACACCATATATTTT
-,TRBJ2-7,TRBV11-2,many,CASSLSRGGYEQYF,TGTGCCAGCAGCTTAAGTCGGGGTGGTTACGAGCAGTACTTC
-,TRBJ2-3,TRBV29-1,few,CSGRESKTDTQYF,TGCAGCGGTCGGGAATCTAAAACAGATACGCAGTATTTT
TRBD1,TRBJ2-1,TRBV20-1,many,CSAPDRSYNEQFF,TGCAGTGCACCGGACAGGTCCTACAATGAGCAGTTCTTC